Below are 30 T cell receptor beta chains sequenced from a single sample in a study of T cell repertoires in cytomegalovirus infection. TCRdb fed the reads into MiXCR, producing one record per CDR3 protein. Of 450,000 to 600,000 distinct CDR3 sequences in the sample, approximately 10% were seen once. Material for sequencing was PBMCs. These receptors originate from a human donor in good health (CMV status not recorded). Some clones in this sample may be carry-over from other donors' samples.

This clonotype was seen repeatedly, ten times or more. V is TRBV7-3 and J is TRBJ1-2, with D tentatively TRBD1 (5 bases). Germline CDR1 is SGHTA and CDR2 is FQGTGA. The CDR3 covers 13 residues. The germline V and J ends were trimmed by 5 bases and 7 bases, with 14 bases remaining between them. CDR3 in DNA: TGTGCCAGCAGCCCATGGGGGGGAGGTGGCTACACCTTC. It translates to CASSPWGGGGYTF. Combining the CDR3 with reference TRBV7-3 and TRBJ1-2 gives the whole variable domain GAGVSQTPSNKVTEKGKYVELRCDPISGHTALYWYRQSLGQGPEFLIYFQGTGAADDSGLPNDRFFAVRPEGSVSTLKIQRTERGDSAVYLCASSPWGGGGYTFGSGTRLTVV.

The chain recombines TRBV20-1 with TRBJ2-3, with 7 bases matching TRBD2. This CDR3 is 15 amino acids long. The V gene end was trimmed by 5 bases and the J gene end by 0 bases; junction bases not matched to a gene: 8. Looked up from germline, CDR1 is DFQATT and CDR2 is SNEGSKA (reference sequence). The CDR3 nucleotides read TGCAGTGCTTCTAAGCGGGACCATAGCACAGATACGCAGTATTTT. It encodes CSASKRDHSTDTQYF.

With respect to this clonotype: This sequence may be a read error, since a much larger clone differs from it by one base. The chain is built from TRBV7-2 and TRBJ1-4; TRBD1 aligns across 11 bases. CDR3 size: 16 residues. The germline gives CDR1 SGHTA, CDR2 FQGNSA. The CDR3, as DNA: TGTGCCAGCAGCCTTGGACAGGGGGCAACTAATAAAAAACTGTTTTTT. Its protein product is CASSLGQGATNKKLFF.

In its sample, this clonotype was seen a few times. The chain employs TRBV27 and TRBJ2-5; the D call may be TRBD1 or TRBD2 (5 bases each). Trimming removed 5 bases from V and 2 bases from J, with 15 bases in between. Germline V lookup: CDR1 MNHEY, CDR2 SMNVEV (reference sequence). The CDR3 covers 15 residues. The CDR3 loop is CASSRPGTAQETQYF. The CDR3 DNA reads TGTGCCAGCAGTCGACCAGGGACGGCTCAAGAGACCCAGTACTTC.

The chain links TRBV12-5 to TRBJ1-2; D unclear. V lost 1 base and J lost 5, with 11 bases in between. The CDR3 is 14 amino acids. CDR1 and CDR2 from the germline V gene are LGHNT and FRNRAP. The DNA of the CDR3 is TGTGCTAGTGGTTTGGGCCGGGCCCTTTATGGCTACACCTTC. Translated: CASGLGRALYGYTF. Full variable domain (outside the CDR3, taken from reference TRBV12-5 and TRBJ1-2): DARVTQTPRHKVTEMGQEVTMRCQPILGHNTVFWYRQTMMQGLELLAYFRNRAPLDDSGMPKDRFSAEMPDATLATLKIQPSEPRDSAVYFCASGLGRALYGYTFGSGTRLTVV.

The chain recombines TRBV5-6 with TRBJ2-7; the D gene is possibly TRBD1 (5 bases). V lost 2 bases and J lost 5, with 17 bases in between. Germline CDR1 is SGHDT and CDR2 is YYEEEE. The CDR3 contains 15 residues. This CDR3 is CASSFPTDPPNEQYF. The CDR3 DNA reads TGTGCCAGCAGCTTCCCGACAGACCCTCCGAACGAGCAGTACTTC.

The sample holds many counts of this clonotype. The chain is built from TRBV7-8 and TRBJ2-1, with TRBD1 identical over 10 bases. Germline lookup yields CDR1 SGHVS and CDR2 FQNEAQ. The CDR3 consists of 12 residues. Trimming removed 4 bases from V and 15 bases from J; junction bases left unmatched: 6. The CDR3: CASSYAGQGLFF. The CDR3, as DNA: TGTGCCAGCAGCTACGCGGGACAGGGGTTGTTCTTC.

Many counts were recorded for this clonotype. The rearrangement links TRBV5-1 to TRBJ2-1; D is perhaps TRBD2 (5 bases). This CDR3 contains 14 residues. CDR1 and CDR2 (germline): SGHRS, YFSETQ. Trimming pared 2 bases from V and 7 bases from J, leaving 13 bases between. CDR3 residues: CASSFAVGENEQFF. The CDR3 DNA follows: TGCGCCAGCAGCTTTGCGGTCGGGGAGAATGAGCAGTTCTTC.

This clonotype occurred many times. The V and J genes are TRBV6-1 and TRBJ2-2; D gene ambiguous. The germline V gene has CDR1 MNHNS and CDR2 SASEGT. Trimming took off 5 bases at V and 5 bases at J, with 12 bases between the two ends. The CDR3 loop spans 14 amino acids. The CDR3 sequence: CASSSPGWTGELFF. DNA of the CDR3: TGTGCCAGCAGTTCGCCTGGGTGGACCGGGGAGCTGTTTTTT.

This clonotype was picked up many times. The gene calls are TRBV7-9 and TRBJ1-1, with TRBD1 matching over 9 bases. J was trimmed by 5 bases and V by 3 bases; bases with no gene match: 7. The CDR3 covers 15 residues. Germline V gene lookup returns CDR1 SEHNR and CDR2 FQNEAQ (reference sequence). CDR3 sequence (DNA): TGTGCCAGCAGCTTGACCCCGACAGGGGGGACTGAAGCTTTCTTT. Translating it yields CASSLTPTGGTEAFF.

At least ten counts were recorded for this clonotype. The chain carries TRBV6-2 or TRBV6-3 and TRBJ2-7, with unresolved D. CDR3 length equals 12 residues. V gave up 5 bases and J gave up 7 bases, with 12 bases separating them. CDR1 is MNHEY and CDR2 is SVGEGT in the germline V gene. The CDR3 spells CASSNTVGEQYF. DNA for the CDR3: TGTGCCAGCAGTAACACAGTCGGGGAGCAGTACTTC.

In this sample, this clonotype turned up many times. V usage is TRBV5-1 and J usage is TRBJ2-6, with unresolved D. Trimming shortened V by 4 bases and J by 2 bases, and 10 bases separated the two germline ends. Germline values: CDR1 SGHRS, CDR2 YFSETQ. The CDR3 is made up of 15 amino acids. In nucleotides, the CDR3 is TGCGCCAGCAGCAGCGACATACCTGGGGCCAACGTCCTGACTTTC. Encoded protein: CASSSDIPGANVLTF.

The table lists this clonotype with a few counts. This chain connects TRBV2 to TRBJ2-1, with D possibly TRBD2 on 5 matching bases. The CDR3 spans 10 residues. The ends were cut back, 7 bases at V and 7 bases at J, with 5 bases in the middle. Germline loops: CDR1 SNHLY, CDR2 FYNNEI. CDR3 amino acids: CASTGNEQFF. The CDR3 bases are TGTGCCAGCACGGGAAATGAGCAGTTCTTC.

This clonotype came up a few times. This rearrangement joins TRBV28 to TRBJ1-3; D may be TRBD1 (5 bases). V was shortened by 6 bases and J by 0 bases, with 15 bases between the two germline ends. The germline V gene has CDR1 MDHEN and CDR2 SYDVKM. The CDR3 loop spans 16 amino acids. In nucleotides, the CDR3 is TGTGCCAGCAGCTTCCCCAGGGCCTACTCTGGAAACACCATATATTTT. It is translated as CASSFPRAYSGNTIYF.

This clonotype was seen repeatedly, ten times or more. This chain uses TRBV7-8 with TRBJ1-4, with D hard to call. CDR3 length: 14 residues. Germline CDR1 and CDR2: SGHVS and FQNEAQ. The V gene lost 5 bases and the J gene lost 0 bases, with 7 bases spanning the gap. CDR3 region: CASSHAATNEKLFF. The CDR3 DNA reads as TGTGCCAGCAGCCACGCAGCAACTAATGAAAAACTGTTTTTT.

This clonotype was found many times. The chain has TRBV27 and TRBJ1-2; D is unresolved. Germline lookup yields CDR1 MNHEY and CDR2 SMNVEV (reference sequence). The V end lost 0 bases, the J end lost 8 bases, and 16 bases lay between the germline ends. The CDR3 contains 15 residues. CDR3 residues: CASSLSPGSGVGYTF. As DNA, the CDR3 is TGTGCCAGCAGTTTATCGCCGGGGTCAGGCGTGGGCTACACCTTC.

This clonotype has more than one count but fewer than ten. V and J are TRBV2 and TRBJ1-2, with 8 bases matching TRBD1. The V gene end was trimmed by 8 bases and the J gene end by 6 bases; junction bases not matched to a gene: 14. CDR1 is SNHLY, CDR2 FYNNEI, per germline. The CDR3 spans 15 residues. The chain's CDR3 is CASGAGTGDRHGYTF. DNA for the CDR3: TGTGCCAGCGGGGCCGGGACAGGAGACCGGCATGGCTACACCTTC.

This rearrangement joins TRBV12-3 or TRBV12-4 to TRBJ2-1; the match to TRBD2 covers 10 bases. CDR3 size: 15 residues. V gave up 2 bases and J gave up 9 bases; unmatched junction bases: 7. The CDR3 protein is CASSLFLAGAGEQFF. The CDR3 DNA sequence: TGTGCCAGCAGTTTATTCCTAGCGGGAGCTGGTGAGCAGTTCTTC.

The CDR3: CASSLADRPSGNTIYF. Written as DNA, the CDR3 is TGTGCCAGCAGCTTGGCCGACAGGCCTTCTGGAAACACCATATATTTT. This chain joins TRBV13 and TRBJ1-3, with TRBD1 as a possible D gene (6 bases). Trimming took 3 bases from V and 1 from J, leaving 13 bases between them. Germline V gene data show CDR1 as PRHDT and CDR2 as FYEKMQ (reference sequence). The CDR3 sequence is 16 residues long.

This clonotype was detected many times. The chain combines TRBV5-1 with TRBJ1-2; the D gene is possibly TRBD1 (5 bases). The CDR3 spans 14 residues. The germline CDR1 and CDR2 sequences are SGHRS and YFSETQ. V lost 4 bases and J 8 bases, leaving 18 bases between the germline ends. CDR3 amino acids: CASSPGTRMGGYTF. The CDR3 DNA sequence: TGCGCCAGCAGCCCCGGGACCCGCATGGGCGGCTACACCTTC. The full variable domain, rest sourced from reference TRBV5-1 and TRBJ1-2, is KAGVTQTPRYLIKTRGQQVTLSCSPISGHRSVSWYQQTPGQGLQFLFEYFSETQRNKGNFPGRFSGRQFSNSRSEMNVSTLELGDSALYLCASSPGTRMGGYTFGSGTRLTVV.

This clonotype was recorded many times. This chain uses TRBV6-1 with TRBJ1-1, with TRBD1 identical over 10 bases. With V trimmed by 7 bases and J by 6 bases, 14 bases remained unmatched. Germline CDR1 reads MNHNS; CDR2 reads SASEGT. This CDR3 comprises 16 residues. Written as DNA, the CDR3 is TGTGCCAGCACCCCCGGGACAGGGGTTAGAGTCGCTGAAGCTTTCTTT. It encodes CASTPGTGVRVAEAFF.

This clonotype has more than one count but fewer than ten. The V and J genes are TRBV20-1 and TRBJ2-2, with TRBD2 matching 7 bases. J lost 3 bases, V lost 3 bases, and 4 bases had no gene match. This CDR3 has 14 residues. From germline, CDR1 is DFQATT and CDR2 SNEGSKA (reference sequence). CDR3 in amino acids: CSASASGYTGELFF. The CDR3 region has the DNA TGCAGTGCTAGTGCTAGCGGCTACACCGGGGAGCTGTTTTTT.

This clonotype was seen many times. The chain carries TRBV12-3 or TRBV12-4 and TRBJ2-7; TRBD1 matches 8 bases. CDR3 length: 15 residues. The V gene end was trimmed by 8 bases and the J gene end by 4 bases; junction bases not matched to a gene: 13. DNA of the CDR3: TGTGCCAGCGGAAGAGAACGGGACAGGAATTACGAGCAGTACTTC. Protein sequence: CASGRERDRNYEQYF.

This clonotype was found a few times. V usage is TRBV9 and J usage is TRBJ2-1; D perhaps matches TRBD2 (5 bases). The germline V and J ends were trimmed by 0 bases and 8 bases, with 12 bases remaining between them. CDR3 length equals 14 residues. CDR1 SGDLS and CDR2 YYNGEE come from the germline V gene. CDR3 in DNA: TGTGCCAGCAGCGTAGAAGGGATGAGGGATGAGCAGTTCTTC. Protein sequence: CASSVEGMRDEQFF.

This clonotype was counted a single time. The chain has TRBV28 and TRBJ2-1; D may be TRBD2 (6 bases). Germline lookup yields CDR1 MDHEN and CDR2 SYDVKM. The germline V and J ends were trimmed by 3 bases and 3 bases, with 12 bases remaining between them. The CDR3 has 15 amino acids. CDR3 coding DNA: TGTGCCAGCAGTTTGGCTAGCGCCCTCTACAATGAGCAGTTCTTC. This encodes CASSLASALYNEQFF.

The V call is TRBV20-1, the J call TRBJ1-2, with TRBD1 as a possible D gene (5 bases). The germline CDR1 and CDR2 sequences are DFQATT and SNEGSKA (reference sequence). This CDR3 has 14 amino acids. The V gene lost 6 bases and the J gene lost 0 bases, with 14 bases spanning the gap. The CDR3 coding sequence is TGCAGTGCGGTTGGGGGAGCGGCTAACTATGGCTACACCTTC. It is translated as CSAVGGAANYGYTF.

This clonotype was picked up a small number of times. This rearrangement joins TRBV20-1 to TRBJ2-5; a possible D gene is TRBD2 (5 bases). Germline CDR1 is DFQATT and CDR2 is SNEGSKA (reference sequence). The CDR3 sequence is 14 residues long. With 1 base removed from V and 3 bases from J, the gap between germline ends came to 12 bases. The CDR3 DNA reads TGCAGTGCTAGAGCTAGAGGAGGAAAAGAGACCCAGTACTTC. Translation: CSARARGGKETQYF.

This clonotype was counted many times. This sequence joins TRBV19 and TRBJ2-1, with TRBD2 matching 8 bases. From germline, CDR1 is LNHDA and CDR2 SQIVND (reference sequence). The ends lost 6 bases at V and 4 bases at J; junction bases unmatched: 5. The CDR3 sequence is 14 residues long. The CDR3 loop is CASRERGLYNEQFF. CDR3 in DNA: TGTGCCAGTAGGGAGCGGGGGCTTTACAATGAGCAGTTCTTC.

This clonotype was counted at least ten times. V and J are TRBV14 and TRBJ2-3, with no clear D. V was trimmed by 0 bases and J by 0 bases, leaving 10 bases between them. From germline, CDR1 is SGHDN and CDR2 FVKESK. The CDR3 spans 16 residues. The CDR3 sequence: CASSQEGQASTDTQYF. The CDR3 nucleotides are TGTGCCAGCAGCCAAGAAGGGCAGGCGAGCACAGATACGCAGTATTTT.

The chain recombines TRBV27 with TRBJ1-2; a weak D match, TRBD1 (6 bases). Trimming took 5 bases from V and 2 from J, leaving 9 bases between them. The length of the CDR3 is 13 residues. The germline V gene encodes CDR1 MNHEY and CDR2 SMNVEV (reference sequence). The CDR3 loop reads CASSGGGNYGYTF. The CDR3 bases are TGTGCCAGCAGTGGGGGCGGGAACTATGGCTACACCTTC.